This section outlines one T cell receptor (beta chain) sequence together with its context. CDR1 and CDR2 from the germline V gene are MNHEY and SMNVEV (reference sequence). This CDR3 has 13 amino acids. V lost 6 bases to trimming and J lost 4 bases; unmatched junction nucleotides: 5. This sample was included in a study of T cell changes during pregnancy in multiple sclerosis. TCRdb keeps only in-frame clones here, not all; method: immunoSEQ multiplex PCR. The table lists 90,000 to 100,000 clones, about 91% of them singletons, with approximately 2.4% in the top ten. The chain carries TRBV27 and TRBJ1-1; TRBD1 agrees at 7 bases. This material consisted of peripheral blood, taken after pregnancy. This TCR was recovered from a female donor in good health, enrolled as a control in a pregnancy study. DNA for the CDR3: TGTGCCAGCAGAACAGGGGTCTTCACTGAAGCTTTCTTT. This sequence encodes CASRTGVFTEAFF.